Below are 23 T cell receptor beta chains sequenced from a single sample in a study of cytomegalovirus exposure and HLA in healthy donors. 60 Vbeta and 13 Jbeta primers were used in PCR. The repertoire was sequenced with immunoSEQ multiplex PCR; TCRdb's copy has only in-frame clones and lacks some. The table shows about 130,000 clones, with around 70% occurring only once. The sequencing sample was made of PBMCs. Receptor source: a man aged 25-45 years in good health and CMV-seronegative.

The chain combines TRBV7-2 with TRBJ1-2; D is unclear. The CDR3 contains 12 residues. Trimming took 6 bases from V and 5 from J, leaving 10 bases between them. The V gene's germline CDR1 is SGHTA and CDR2 FQGNSA. The CDR3: CASSVDGYGYTF. The CDR3 DNA follows: TGTGCCAGCAGTGTAGACGGGTATGGCTACACCTTC.

The chain uses TRBV6-5 and TRBJ2-3; 11 bases agree with TRBD1. Germline V gene sequence: CDR1 MNHEY, CDR2 SVGAGI. This CDR3 has 15 amino acids. The J segment lost 4 bases and the V segment lost 5 bases, leaving 5 bases of the junction unmatched. CDR3 DNA sequence: TGTGCCAGCAGTACCGGACAGGGGGCCTCAGATACGCAGTATTTT. Its protein product is CASSTGQGASDTQYF.

The rearrangement joins TRBV6-5 to TRBJ2-1; 9 bases match TRBD2. Germline V CDR1 and CDR2: MNHEY, SVGAGI. This CDR3 has 15 residues. The trim removed 6 bases at V and 6 bases at J, leaving 9 bases unmatched. The CDR3 reads CASRTWRGGRNEQFF. The DNA of the CDR3 is TGTGCCAGCAGGACATGGCGGGGGGGACGCAATGAGCAGTTCTTC.

This clone was counted between two and nine times. The gene calls are TRBV6-1 and TRBJ2-7; D gene unclear. The CDR3 spans 11 residues. Trimming cost V 7 bases and J 3 bases, with 7 bases left between them. The germline V gene has CDR1 MNHNS and CDR2 SASEGT. CDR3 in DNA: TGTGCCAGCACCTTAAACTACGAGCAGTACTTC. Translated, it gives CASTLNYEQYF.

With respect to this clone: Other DNA sequences from this sample encode an identical CDR3 as well. This chain connects TRBV27 to TRBJ2-7, with 8 bases that match TRBD1. The ends lost 5 bases at V and 1 base at J; junction bases unmatched: 4. Germline assignment: CDR1 MNHEY and CDR2 SMNVEV (reference sequence). The CDR3 spans 14 residues. CDR3 in amino acids: CASSTGTGSYEQYF. In DNA, the CDR3 is TGTGCCAGCAGTACCGGGACAGGTTCCTACGAGCAGTACTTC.

The table lists this clone with a few counts. This chain links TRBV5-8 with TRBJ1-1; D gene uncertain. Germline CDR1 is SGHTS and CDR2 is YDEGEE. This CDR3 is 15 amino acids long. V was trimmed by 2 bases and J by 1 base, leaving 12 bases between them. The CDR3, as DNA: TGTGCCAGCAGCTTCCGTAAGCACGGGAACACTGAAGCTTTCTTT. Amino acid sequence: CASSFRKHGNTEAFF.

The chain employs TRBV7-8 and TRBJ1-4; no clear D. The V end lost 0 bases, the J end lost 10 bases, and 15 bases lay between the germline ends. This CDR3 has 15 residues. Germline CDR1 and CDR2: SGHVS and FQNEAQ. The CDR3: CASSLADYLDGKLFF. The CDR3 nucleotides are TGTGCCAGCAGCTTAGCTGACTACTTGGACGGAAAACTGTTTTTT.

The DNA for the CDR3 is TGTGCCAGCAGCTTCGACAGGACGACAGATACGCAGTATTTT. It yields the protein CASSFDRTTDTQYF. The V and J genes are TRBV7-2 and TRBJ2-3, with TRBD1 as a possible D gene (6 bases). Germline V gene lookup returns CDR1 SGHTA and CDR2 FQGNSA. The CDR3 consists of 14 residues. Trimming pared 3 bases from V and 3 bases from J, leaving 10 bases between.

The chain carries TRBV7-8 and TRBJ2-7; the match to TRBD2 covers 12 bases. The CDR3 runs to 17 residues. Trimming took 5 bases from V and 5 from J; bases not matched to a gene: 13. Germline CDR1 and CDR2: SGHVS and FQNEAQ. The CDR3 protein is CASSPLLPSGGAHEQYF. Written as DNA, the CDR3 is TGTGCCAGCAGCCCGCTCCTACCTAGCGGGGGGGCGCACGAGCAGTACTTC.

CDR3 sequence: CSANFYYGYTF. Here the CDR3 DNA reads TGCAGTGCTAATTTCTACTATGGCTACACCTTC. The chain has TRBV20-1 and TRBJ1-2; D is undetermined. V lost 4 bases, J lost 3 bases, and 6 bases lay in between. This CDR3 has 11 amino acids. CDR1 and CDR2 from the germline V gene are DFQATT and SNEGSKA (reference sequence).

There are a few counts of this clone. The chain has TRBV30 and TRBJ2-5; 8 bases are a match to TRBD2. CDR1 is GTSNPN, CDR2 SVGIG, per germline (reference sequence). The CDR3 has 14 residues. V gave up 3 bases and J gave up 5 bases; unmatched junction bases: 8. The chain's CDR3 is CAWSLGGAGETQYF. CDR3 sequence (DNA): TGTGCCTGGAGCCTCGGGGGGGCCGGGGAGACCCAGTACTTC.

This chain connects TRBV7-2 to TRBJ2-7, with a weak D call TRBD1 (6 bases). The CDR3 runs to 14 residues. The V end was cut by 2 bases, the J end by 2 bases, with 10 bases between. Germline V CDR1 and CDR2: SGHTA, FQGNSA. The CDR3 loop is CASSLSEGAYEQYF. CDR3 nucleotides: TGTGCCAGCAGCTTATCTGAGGGGGCCTACGAGCAGTACTTC.

The chain recombines TRBV27 with TRBJ1-2, with D hard to call. V was clipped by 7 bases and J by 7 bases, with 13 bases between them. From germline, CDR1 is MNHEY and CDR2 SMNVEV (reference sequence). The CDR3 consists of 12 residues. CDR3 in DNA: TGTGCCAGCACTTCGCAGAATTCTGGCTACACCTTC. This encodes CASTSQNSGYTF.

V and J are TRBV4-2 and TRBJ2-1, with a possible D match to TRBD2 (5 bases). Germline V gene lookup returns CDR1 LGHNA and CDR2 YNFKEQ. The CDR3 totals 14 residues. Trimming removed 0 bases from V and 6 bases from J, with 9 bases in between. In DNA form, the CDR3 reads TGTGCCAGCAGCCAAGAGGCGGGCTTCAATGAGCAGTTCTTC. Translating it yields CASSQEAGFNEQFF.

This clone was observed a handful of times. The chain has TRBV7-3 and TRBJ2-1, with D possibly matching TRBD2 (6 bases). Trimming stripped 5 bases from V and 4 bases from J, with 15 bases between. This CDR3 has 15 residues. Germline V gene sequence: CDR1 SGHTA, CDR2 FQGTGA. As DNA, the CDR3 is TGTGCCAGCAGCCCCGGGACCGGGGGATACAATGAGCAGTTCTTC. It yields the protein CASSPGTGGYNEQFF.

This chain joins TRBV14 and TRBJ1-2; TRBD1 aligns across 8 bases. J gave up 5 bases and V 5 bases, and 7 bases lay outside the gene matches. The CDR3 spans 14 residues. Germline V CDR1 and CDR2: SGHDN, FVKESK. The CDR3 coding sequence is TGTGCCAGCAGCGCTCCGGGACAGGAATATGGCTACACCTTC. Amino acids: CASSAPGQEYGYTF.

This rearrangement joins TRBV15 to TRBJ2-7; the match to TRBD2 covers 9 bases. CDR3 length: 16 amino acids. Per germline, CDR1 LNHNV and CDR2 YYDKDF (reference sequence). Germline trimming cut 0 bases from V and 2 bases from J; bases unmatched to any gene: 5. CDR3 DNA sequence: TGTGCCACCAGCAGAGATTTCCTAGCGGGGACCTACGAGCAGTACTTC. Protein sequence: CATSRDFLAGTYEQYF. The whole variable domain, filled in from reference TRBV15 and TRBJ2-7, reads DAMVIQNPRYQVTQFGKPVTLSCSQTLNHNVMYWYQQKSSQAPKLLFHYYDKDFNNEADTPDNFQSRRPNTSFCFLDIRSPGLGDTAMYLCATSRDFLAGTYEQYFGPGTRLTVT.

This chain connects TRBV7-8 to TRBJ1-1; no firm D call. The germline V and J ends were trimmed by 3 bases and 4 bases, with 6 bases remaining between them. The germline V gene encodes CDR1 SGHVS and CDR2 FQNEAQ. The CDR3 sequence is 12 residues long. CDR3 DNA: TGTGCCAGCAGCTTCGGTGTCACTGAAGCTTTCTTT. It is translated as CASSFGVTEAFF.

The chain recombines TRBV7-2 with TRBJ1-2; 9 nucleotides match TRBD1. The CDR3 consists of 16 residues. Per germline, CDR1 SGHTA and CDR2 FQGNSA. J was trimmed by 8 bases and V by 7 bases; bases with no gene match: 17. The CDR3 bases are TGTGCCAGCACCACCACGCCGGGACAGGGATTTTCGGGCTACACCTTC. Translated, it gives CASTTTPGQGFSGYTF.

J is TRBJ2-7 and V is TRBV5-6; D perhaps matches TRBD1 (8 bases). There are 17 residues in the CDR3. V was clipped by 4 bases and J by 4 bases, with 24 bases between them. Germline-derived CDR1 and CDR2 are SGHDT and YYEEEE. CDR3 amino acids: CASSADREAGRVYEQYF. The CDR3 nucleotides are TGTGCCAGCAGCGCGGACAGGGAGGCGGGGAGGGTGTACGAGCAGTACTTC.

The J gene is TRBJ2-7, the V gene TRBV5-1, with 12 positions matching TRBD2. Germline CDR1 SGHRS, CDR2 YFSETQ. V lost 1 base to trimming and J lost 4 bases; unmatched junction nucleotides: 12. The CDR3 length is 18 residues. The CDR3 DNA reads TGCGCCAGCAGCTTGTTTCCTAGCGGGAGGGCCGTTTTATACGAGCAGTACTTC. It codes for CASSLFPSGRAVLYEQYF.

The rearrangement uses TRBV9 and TRBJ2-2, with D perhaps matching TRBD1 (5 bases). V lost 7 bases, J lost 1 base, and 11 bases lay in between. CDR1 and CDR2 from the germline V gene are SGDLS and YYNGEE. The CDR3 covers 14 residues. The CDR3 DNA is TGTGCCAGCCGCCAGACAGAGAACACCGGGGAGCTGTTTTTT. Its protein is CASRQTENTGELFF.

The gene calls are TRBV7-9 and TRBJ2-5; 10 nucleotides line up with TRBD2. Germline V CDR1 and CDR2: SEHNR, FQNEAQ (reference sequence). CDR3 length: 15 residues. V lost 2 bases, J lost 6 bases, and 6 bases stayed unmatched. The chain's CDR3 is CASSLLAGAGQTQYF. For the CDR3, the DNA is TGTGCCAGCAGCTTACTAGCGGGGGCCGGGCAGACCCAGTACTTC.